Detailed here is one TCR beta chain. Germline V gene lookup returns CDR1 GTSNPN and CDR2 SVGIG (reference sequence). The V and J ends lost 1 base and 4 bases respectively, with 8 bases between them. There are 13 residues in the CDR3. Repertoires were generated with immunoSEQ multiplex PCR, while TCRdb's copy carries only in-frame clones and drops some. The data show approximately 90,000 clones, around nine tenths seen once. This sample is part of a study of T cell responses to AZD1222 COVID-19 vaccine. The input for sequencing was peripheral blood, taken 28 days after the second AZD1222 dose. This receptor was taken from an adult who received the AZD1222 COVID-19 vaccine. The V call is TRBV30, the J call TRBJ1-5; D remains ambiguous. CDR3: CAWSGGNNQPQHF. CDR3 nucleotides: TGTGCCTGGAGTGGGGGAAATAATCAGCCCCAGCATTTT.